One and the same sample provided the 8 T cell receptor beta chains below, sequenced in a study of T cells in Graves' hyperthyroidism and ophthalmopathy. Amplified TCR beta CDR3 regions came from RNA transcripts. The primer set for the first-round RT-PCR of the TCR CDR3 was HTBI. Each CDR3 protein is one row after TCRdb ran MiXCR on the multiplex PCR reads. This sample has some 570,000 distinct CDR3 sequences; more than 15% occur once, and the top ten carry roughly 15%. The material sequenced was blood. These receptors were taken from a young woman with Graves' ophthalmopathy.

This clonotype has at least ten counts. The chain joins TRBV20-1 to TRBJ1-1; D uncertain. This CDR3 comprises 14 residues. Germline loops: CDR1 DFQATT, CDR2 SNEGSKA (reference sequence). V shed 0 bases and J shed 6 bases, with 14 bases lying between them. The CDR3 DNA is TGCAGTGCTAGAGATTGGTCCCAGCGGGCTGAAGCTTTCTTT. This codes for CSARDWSQRAEAFF.

This clonotype showed up just a few times. Relative to the germline gene, one junction end is altered; a read error may explain this. CDR3 loop: CASSPTGSTEASF. For the CDR3, the DNA is TGTGCCAGCAGCCCGACAGGGTCCACTGAAGCTTCCTTT. This chain links TRBV3-1 with TRBJ1-1; 7 bases fit TRBD1. Germline V gene sequence: CDR1 LGHDT, CDR2 YNNKEL (reference sequence). The CDR3 loop spans 13 amino acids. The full variable domain, in which reference TRBV3-1 and TRBJ1-1 provide the parts outside the CDR3, is DTAVSQTPKYLVTQMGNDKSIKCEQNLGHDTMYWYKQDSKKFLKIMFSYNNKELIINETVPNRFSPKSPDKAHLNLHINSLELGDSAVYFCASSPTGSTEASFGQGTRLTVV.

This clonotype was seen at least ten times. J is TRBJ2-2 and V is TRBV5-1, with 13 positions matching TRBD2. CDR3 length equals 18 residues. Germline-derived CDR1 and CDR2 are SGHRS and YFSETQ. J lost 4 bases, V lost 2 bases, and 8 bases had no gene match. The CDR3 DNA sequence: TGCGCCAGCAGCTTATGGACTAGCGGGAGTCGGCTCACCGGGGAGCTGTTTTTT. This sequence encodes CASSLWTSGSRLTGELFF.

This clonotype was recorded many times. The genes are TRBV18 and TRBJ2-1; tentative D call: TRBD2 (5 bases). The CDR3 is 15 amino acids. CDR1 and CDR2 (germline): KGHSH, LQKENI. V shed 5 bases and J shed 1 base, with 12 bases lying between them. CDR3 sequence: CASSGVRGSYNEQFF. Written as DNA, the CDR3 is TGTGCCAGCTCAGGGGTTCGAGGGTCCTACAATGAGCAGTTCTTC.

This chain joins TRBV30 and TRBJ2-7; D may be TRBD1 (6 bases). The V end was cut by 2 bases, the J end by 2 bases, with 10 bases between. Germline CDR1 GTSNPN, CDR2 SVGIG (reference sequence). This CDR3 contains 13 residues. The CDR3 nucleotides read TGTGCCTGGAGTCAGAGACAGGCCTACGAGCAGTACTTC. Encoded protein: CAWSQRQAYEQYF. The full variable domain, its missing parts supplied by reference TRBV30 and TRBJ2-7, is SQTIHQWPATLVQPVGSPLSLECTVEGTSNPNLYWYRQAAGRGLQLLFYSVGIGQISSEVPQNLSASRPQDRQFILSSKKLLLSDSGFYLCAWSQRQAYEQYFGPGTRLTVT.

This clonotype was counted at least ten times. V is TRBV11-2 and J is TRBJ2-5, with 9 bases identical to TRBD2. V lost 5 bases, J lost 1 base, and 5 bases stayed unmatched. CDR1 is SGHAT, CDR2 FQNNGV, per germline. The CDR3 contains 15 residues. As DNA, the CDR3 is TGTGCCAGCAGCGGGCTAGCGGGGCTCCAAGAGACCCAGTACTTC. Translated, it gives CASSGLAGLQETQYF.

This clonotype was observed at least ten times. The chain couples TRBV20-1 to TRBJ1-6, with 9 bases that match TRBD1. In germline, CDR1 is DFQATT, CDR2 SNEGSKA (reference sequence). Germline trimming cut 2 bases from V and 6 bases from J; bases unmatched to any gene: 2. The CDR3 is 14 amino acids. The CDR3 here is CSARRDRANSPLHF. CDR3 sequence (DNA): TGCAGTGCTAGAAGGGACAGGGCTAATTCACCCCTCCACTTT.

This clonotype came up many times. The chain couples TRBV11-2 to TRBJ2-1, with TRBD1 identical over 8 bases. The V and J ends lost 1 base and 7 bases, in that order; junction bases with no gene match: 6. This CDR3 spans 15 amino acids. Germline CDR1 is SGHAT and CDR2 is FQNNGV. The CDR3 nucleotides are TGTGCCAGCAGCTTAGCCAGGGGGCGTGGGAATGAGCAGTTCTTC. It encodes CASSLARGRGNEQFF.